This T cell receptor beta chain was profiled in a study of blood T cells in healthy people across ages. Then a second PCR, running roughly 7 to 11 cycles, was carried out with a sample-barcoded 5' primer and a J-beta primer mix. Each CDR3 protein is one row after TCRdb ran MiXCR on the 5' RACE reads. The sample carries approximately 760,000 distinct CDR3 sequences, just under 25% recorded once. Looked up from germline, CDR1 is SQVTM and CDR2 is ANQGSEA. This CDR3 has 13 residues. Trimming left V 5 bases short and J 5 bases short, with 15 bases between. This sample was shared with a second study, whose subject was T cells of mothers and their children.

Sequenced input: blood. The source of this sequence is a boy younger than 18 in good health. This chain joins TRBV29-1 and TRBJ2-5; D not certain. The CDR3 nucleotides are TGCAGCGTTATATCCCGGTCCCAGGAGACCCAGTACTTC. Amino acid sequence: CSVISRSQETQYF.